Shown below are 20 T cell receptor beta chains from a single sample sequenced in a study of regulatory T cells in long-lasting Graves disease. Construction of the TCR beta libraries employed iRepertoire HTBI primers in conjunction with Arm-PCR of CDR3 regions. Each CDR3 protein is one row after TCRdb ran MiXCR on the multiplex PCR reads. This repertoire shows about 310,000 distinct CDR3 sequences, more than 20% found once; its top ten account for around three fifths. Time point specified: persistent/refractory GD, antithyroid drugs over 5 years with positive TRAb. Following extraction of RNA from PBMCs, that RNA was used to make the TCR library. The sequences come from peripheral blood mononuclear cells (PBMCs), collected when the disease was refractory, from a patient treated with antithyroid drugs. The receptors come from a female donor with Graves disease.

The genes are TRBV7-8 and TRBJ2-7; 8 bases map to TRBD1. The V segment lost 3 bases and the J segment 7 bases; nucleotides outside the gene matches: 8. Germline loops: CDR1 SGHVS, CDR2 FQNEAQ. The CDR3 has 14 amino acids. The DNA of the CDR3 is TGTGCCAGCAGCTTCAGGACAGGGCCCTTAGAGCAGTACTTC. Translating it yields CASSFRTGPLEQYF.

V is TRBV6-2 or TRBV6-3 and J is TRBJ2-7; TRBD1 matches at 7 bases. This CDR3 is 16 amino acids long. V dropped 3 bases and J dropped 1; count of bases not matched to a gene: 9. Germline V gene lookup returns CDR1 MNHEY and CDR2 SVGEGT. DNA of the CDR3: TGTGCCAGCAGTTATCAACCCCTGGGACAGTCCTACGAGCAGTACTTC. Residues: CASSYQPLGQSYEQYF.

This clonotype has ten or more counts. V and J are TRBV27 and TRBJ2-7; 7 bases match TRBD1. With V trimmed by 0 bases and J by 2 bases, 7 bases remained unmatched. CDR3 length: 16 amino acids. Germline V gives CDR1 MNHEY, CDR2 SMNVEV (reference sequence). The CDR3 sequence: CASSLSDRDPPYEQYF. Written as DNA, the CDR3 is TGTGCCAGCAGTTTATCCGACAGGGATCCCCCCTACGAGCAGTACTTC.

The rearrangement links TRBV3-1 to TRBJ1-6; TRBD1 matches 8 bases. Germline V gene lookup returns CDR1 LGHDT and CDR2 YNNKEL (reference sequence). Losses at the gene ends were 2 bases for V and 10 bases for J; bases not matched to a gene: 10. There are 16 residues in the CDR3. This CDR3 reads CASSQFPDRATSPLHF. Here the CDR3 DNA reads TGTGCCAGCAGCCAATTCCCGGACAGGGCCACCTCACCCCTCCACTTT.

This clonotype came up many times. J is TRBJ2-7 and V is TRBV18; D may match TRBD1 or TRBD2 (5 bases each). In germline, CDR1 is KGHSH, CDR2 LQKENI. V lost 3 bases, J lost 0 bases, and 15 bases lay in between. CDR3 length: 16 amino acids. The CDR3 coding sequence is TGTGCCAGCTCACCGTCGGGACGGACTCACTCCTACGAGCAGTACTTC. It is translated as CASSPSGRTHSYEQYF.

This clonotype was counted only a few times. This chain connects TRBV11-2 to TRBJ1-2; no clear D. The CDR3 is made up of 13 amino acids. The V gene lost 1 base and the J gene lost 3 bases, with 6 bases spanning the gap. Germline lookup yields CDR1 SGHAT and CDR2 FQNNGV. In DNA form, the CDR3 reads TGTGCCAGCAGCTTAGCCCCCGACTATGGCTACACCTTC. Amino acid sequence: CASSLAPDYGYTF.

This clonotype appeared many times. DNA of the CDR3: TGTGCCAGCAGCTTATCGGACAGAGTGAACACTGAAGCTTTCTTT. Encoded protein: CASSLSDRVNTEAFF. This rearrangement joins TRBV7-2 to TRBJ1-1, with D possibly TRBD1 on 6 matching bases. The CDR3 contains 15 residues. Germline V gene lookup returns CDR1 SGHTA and CDR2 FQGNSA. The V and J ends lost 2 bases and 0 bases respectively, with 10 bases between them.

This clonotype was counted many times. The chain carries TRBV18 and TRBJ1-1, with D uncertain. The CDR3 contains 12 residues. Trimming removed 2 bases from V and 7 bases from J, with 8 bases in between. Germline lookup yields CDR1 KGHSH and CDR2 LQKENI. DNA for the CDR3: TGTGCCAGCTCACCAATCGTGGGTGAAGCTTTCTTT. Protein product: CASSPIVGEAFF.

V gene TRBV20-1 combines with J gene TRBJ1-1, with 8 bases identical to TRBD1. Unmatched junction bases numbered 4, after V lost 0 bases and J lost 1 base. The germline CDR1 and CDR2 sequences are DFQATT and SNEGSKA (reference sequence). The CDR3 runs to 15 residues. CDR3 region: CSARDPDRGNTEAFF. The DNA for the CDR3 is TGCAGTGCTAGAGATCCCGACAGGGGGAACACTGAAGCTTTCTTT.

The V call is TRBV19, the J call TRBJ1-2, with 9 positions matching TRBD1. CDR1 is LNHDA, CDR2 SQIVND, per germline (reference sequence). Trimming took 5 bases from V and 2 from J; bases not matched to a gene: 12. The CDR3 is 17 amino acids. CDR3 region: CASSLPGQGRLNYGYTF. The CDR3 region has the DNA TGTGCCAGTAGTCTTCCGGGACAGGGACGACTGAACTATGGCTACACCTTC.

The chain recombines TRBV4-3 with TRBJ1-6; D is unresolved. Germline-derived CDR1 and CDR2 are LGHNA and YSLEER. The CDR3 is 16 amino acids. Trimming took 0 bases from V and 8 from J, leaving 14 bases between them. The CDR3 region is CASSQEIYVADSPLHF. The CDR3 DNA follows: TGCGCCAGCAGCCAAGAAATTTATGTTGCCGATTCACCCCTCCACTTT.

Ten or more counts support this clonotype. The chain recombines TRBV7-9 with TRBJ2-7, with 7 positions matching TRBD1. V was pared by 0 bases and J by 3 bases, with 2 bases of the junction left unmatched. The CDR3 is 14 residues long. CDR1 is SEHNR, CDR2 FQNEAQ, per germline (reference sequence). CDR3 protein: CASSLAAGGYEQYF. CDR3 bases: TGTGCCAGCAGCTTAGCTGCAGGGGGCTACGAGCAGTACTTC.

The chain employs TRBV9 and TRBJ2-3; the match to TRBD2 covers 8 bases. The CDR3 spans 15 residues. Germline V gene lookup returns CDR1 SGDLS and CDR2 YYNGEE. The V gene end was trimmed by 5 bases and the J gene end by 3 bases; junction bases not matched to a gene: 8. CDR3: CASSRGGVGTDTQYF. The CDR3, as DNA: TGTGCCAGCAGTCGGGGGGGGGTTGGGACAGATACGCAGTATTTT.

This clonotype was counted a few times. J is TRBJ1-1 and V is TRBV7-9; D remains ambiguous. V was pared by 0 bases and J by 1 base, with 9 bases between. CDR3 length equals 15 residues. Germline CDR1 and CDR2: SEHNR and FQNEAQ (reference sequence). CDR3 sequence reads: CASSLAGMGNTEAFF. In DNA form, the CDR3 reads TGTGCCAGCAGCTTAGCAGGGATGGGGAACACTGAAGCTTTCTTT.

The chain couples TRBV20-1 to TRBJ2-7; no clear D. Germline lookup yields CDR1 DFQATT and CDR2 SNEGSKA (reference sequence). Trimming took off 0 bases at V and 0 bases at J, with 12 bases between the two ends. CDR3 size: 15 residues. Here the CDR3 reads CSAREGVIRSYEQYF. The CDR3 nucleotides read TGCAGTGCTAGAGAAGGCGTTATACGCTCCTACGAGCAGTACTTC.

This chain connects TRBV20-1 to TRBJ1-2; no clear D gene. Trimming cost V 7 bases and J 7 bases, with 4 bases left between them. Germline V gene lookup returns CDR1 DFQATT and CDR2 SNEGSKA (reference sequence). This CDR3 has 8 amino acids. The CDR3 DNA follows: TGCAGTGTCGGTGGCTACACCTTC. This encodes CSVGGYTF.

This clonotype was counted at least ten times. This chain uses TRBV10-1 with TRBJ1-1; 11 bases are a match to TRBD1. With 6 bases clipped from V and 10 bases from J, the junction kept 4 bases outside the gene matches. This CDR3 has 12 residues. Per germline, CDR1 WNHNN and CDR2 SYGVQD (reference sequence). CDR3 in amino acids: CASSGTGGRAFF. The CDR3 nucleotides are TGCGCCAGCAGCGGGACAGGGGGGCGAGCTTTCTTT.

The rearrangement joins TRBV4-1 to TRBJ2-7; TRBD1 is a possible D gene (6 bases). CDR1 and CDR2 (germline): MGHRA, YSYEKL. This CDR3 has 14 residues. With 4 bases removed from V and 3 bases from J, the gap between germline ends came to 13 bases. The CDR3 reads CASSPRDTNYEQYF. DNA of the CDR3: TGCGCCAGCAGCCCCCGGGACACTAACTACGAGCAGTACTTC.

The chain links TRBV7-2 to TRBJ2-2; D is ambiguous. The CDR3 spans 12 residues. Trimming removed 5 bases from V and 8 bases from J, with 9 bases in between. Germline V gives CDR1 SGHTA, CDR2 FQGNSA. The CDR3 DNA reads TGTGCCAGCAGCCCTCTGAGTGGGGAGCTGTTTTTT. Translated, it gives CASSPLSGELFF.

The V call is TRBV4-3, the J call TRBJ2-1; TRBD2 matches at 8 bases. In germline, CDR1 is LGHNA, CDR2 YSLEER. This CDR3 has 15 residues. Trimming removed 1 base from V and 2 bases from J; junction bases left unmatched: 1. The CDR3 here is CASSQAGGAYNEQFF. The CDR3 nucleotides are TGCGCCAGCAGCCAAGCGGGGGGGGCCTACAATGAGCAGTTCTTC.